What follows are 5 T cell receptor beta chains derived from one specimen sequenced in a study of a mutant IDH1 vaccine in newly diagnosed glioma. Time point indicated: baseline, week 1 (first vaccination visit). As for treatment: pre-vaccination baseline after standard-of-care therapy. TCRdb's table, derived via immunoSEQ multiplex PCR, lists solely in-frame clones and lacks some. The sample includes over 14,000 clones, around 91% of them seen just once. Sequenced material: PBMCs, taken from a glioma patient treated with radiotherapy, temozolomide or both. These receptors were collected from a woman aged 40 to 50 with glioma. Some clones in this sample may be carry-over from other donors' samples.

The chain recombines TRBV27 with TRBJ2-7; TRBD1 agrees at 8 bases. The CDR3 extends over 15 amino acids. V shed 5 bases and J 3 bases; nucleotides not matched to a gene: 9. Germline V CDR1 and CDR2: MNHEY, SMNVEV (reference sequence). The CDR3 DNA reads as TGTGCCAGCAGTACCGGACAGGGTGACTTCTACGAGCAGTACTTC. Its translation is CASSTGQGDFYEQYF.

The chain combines TRBV15 with TRBJ2-2, with 9 bases that match TRBD2. The germline CDR1 and CDR2 sequences are LNHNV and YYDKDF (reference sequence). Trimming at V came to 7 bases and at J to 7 bases, leaving 7 bases not matched to a gene. The CDR3 sequence is 14 residues long. The CDR3 loop is CATKLAGLGGELFF. In DNA form, the CDR3 reads TGTGCCACCAAACTAGCGGGTTTGGGCGGGGAGCTGTTTTTT.

The chain employs TRBV7-6 and TRBJ2-5, with no clear D. This CDR3 contains 12 residues. Between the trimmed V and J ends, which lost 5 bases and 4 bases, there was a span of 8 bases. Germline V gene data show CDR1 as SGHVS and CDR2 as FNYEAQ. The CDR3 coding sequence is TGTGCCAGCAGCCCGACCAGAGAGACCCAGTACTTC. Protein: CASSPTRETQYF.

This clone came up once. The V call is TRBV9, the J call TRBJ1-1; tentatively, D is TRBD1 (6 bases). This CDR3 spans 14 amino acids. V was clipped by 4 bases and J by 1 base, with 11 bases between them. Germline CDR1 reads SGDLS; CDR2 reads YYNGEE. The DNA of the CDR3 is TGTGCCAGCAGCTCACGACAGGAGAACACTGAAGCTTTCTTT. This codes for CASSSRQENTEAFF.

The genes are TRBV14 and TRBJ1-1, with TRBD1 identical over 8 bases. The germline CDR1 and CDR2 sequences are SGHDN and FVKESK. V lost 11 bases, J lost 6 bases, and 8 bases stayed unmatched. The CDR3 contains 12 residues. In nucleotides, the CDR3 is TGTGCCCTCCAGGGGGCGCATGCTGAAGCTTTCTTT. Protein sequence: CALQGAHAEAFF.